The T cell receptor beta chain under discussion was sequenced for a study of control samples from healthy donors and cancer patients. Assay used: immunoSEQ multiplex PCR; TCRdb lists only in-frame clones, some missing. The data contain approximately 160,000 clones, 91% of them seen just once; the ten biggest clones take up roughly 2.1%. The sample consisted of blood. This sequence was found in a woman aged 40 to 49 in good health.

The CDR3 DNA reads TGTGCCAGCAGCTTATGGGGGGGGCGAAATTCACCCCTCCACTTT. This gives the protein CASSLWGGRNSPLHF. The V gene is TRBV13, the J gene TRBJ1-6; maybe TRBD1 (6 bases). The CDR3 has 15 residues. Trimming pared 2 bases from V and 7 bases from J, leaving 12 bases between. Germline CDR1 and CDR2: PRHDT and FYEKMQ (reference sequence).